This T cell receptor (beta chain) was documented in a study of shared clonotypes between healthy human individuals. Per germline, CDR1 MNHNY and CDR2 SVGAGI (reference sequence). Trimming took 8 bases from V and 3 from J, leaving 13 bases between them. The CDR3 covers 13 residues. This was a deep-level run. An approximately 210 ng quantity of DNA, approximately 29,000 T cell genomes, went into the sorted-subset replicate PCRs. Assay used: immunoSEQ multiplex PCR; TCRdb lists only in-frame clones, some missing. The profile shows some 1,400,000 clones, approximately 96% of them singletons. Donors comprised only Caucasian adults living in Nashville, Tennessee.

The rearrangement uses TRBV6-6 and TRBJ1-1, with a weak D call TRBD1 (5 bases). The clonotype originates from a man aged 25 to 40 in good health. The sequenced sample was naive CD4+ T cells sorted from blood. The subset was: CD45RA+ positively selected. The CDR3 region has the DNA TGTGCCAGCGGGGACTTATCCCACACTGAAGCTTTCTTT. Translated: CASGDLSHTEAFF.